The present T cell receptor (beta chain) was sequenced within a study of radiotherapy plus CTLA-4 blockade in lung cancer. Study context: Objective responses occurred in roughly 20% of patients; around 30% had disease control.

Sequencing was performed with immunoSEQ multiplex PCR; in TCRdb, only in-frame clones are kept and a portion is missing. The data show around 95,000 clones, with about four fifths seen just once and 0.65% to 0.9% held by the top ten. Study-wide findings and caveats: The study found tumor-derived TCR clones expanded in blood after radiotherapy plus ipilimumab.

Germline-derived CDR1 and CDR2 are SEHNR and FQNEAQ (reference sequence). Trimming took 3 bases from V and 4 from J, leaving 6 bases between them. The CDR3 sequence is 13 residues long. In chemo-refractory metastatic non-small-cell lung cancer, patients got ipilimumab CTLA-4 blockade together with focal radiation. This clone was seen a handful of times. Its antigen remains unidentified. The material sequenced was peripheral blood, taken from a patient treated with radiotherapy plus ipilimumab. This sequence originates from a human donor with non-small cell lung cancer who had stable disease on radiotherapy plus ipilimumab. This chain joins TRBV7-9 and TRBJ2-2, with D perhaps given as TRBD1 or TRBD2 (5 bases each). CDR3 bases: TGTGCCAGCAGCTTTGGGACCACCGGGGAGCTGTTTTTT. Translating gives CASSFGTTGELFF.